Included here is one T cell receptor beta chain sequence, with context. Its antigen has not been determined. No base qualities exist here, and no much larger clone lies one base off it. V is shortened by 8 bases, J by 4 bases, and the region joining them spans 14 bases. There are 13 amino acids in the CDR3, from cysteine to phenylalanine inclusive. Only CDR3 DNA remains: 39 bases, in frame from the first base. The germline V gene (reference sequence) specifies MNHEY as CDR1 and SMNVEV as CDR2. The source of the sample is a study of metastatic and nonmetastatic thyroid tumors (dated by TCRdb to 2019 to 2021). Notes on the research overall: Repertoires from peripheral blood and from tumor or nodule tissue samples of malignant and benign thyroid patients were compared.

The method was PCR. TCRdb lists the instrument as Illumina HiSeq 4000. High-throughput sequencing was used to profile the CDR3 region of the TCR beta-chain in every patient. In the paper's pipeline: CDR3 differences across clinicopathological groups were used to build a classifier for discriminating distant-metastatic papillary thyroid cancer patients. Repertoire diversity was assessed with the Shannon index, and tumor-blood repertoire similarity with the Morisita-Horn index. TCRdb trimmed the raw reads at Q25, called clones with MiXCR and kept productive beta chains. TCRdb's processing, not the authors', yielded these V and J calls. For this sample there are 55,000 to 75,000 clones; roughly 18% appear just once. 9.5% to 15% of the sample rests with the top ten. No patient had received any treatment before thyroid surgery. Using T-cell receptor beta sequencing, the study looked back at clinical samples from patients collected from the early 2010s to the late 2010s.

What the study reported, not specific to this receptor: In both blood and tumor samples, malignant tumors were reported to have significantly higher TCR beta diversity than benign nodules.

This sequence originates from a female donor with papillary thyroid cancer or a benign thyroid nodule (not recorded which). Some clones in this sample may be carry-over from other donors' samples. Sequencing was done on a sample of blood. This chain is built from TRBV27 and TRBJ1-1, with a tentative D gene TRBD1 over 5 matching bases. The base sequence is TGTGCCAGCTGGGGGGAAGGGGTCACTGAAGCTTTCTTT. This gives the protein CASWGEGVTEAFF.